These 17 T cell receptor beta chains share one sample of origin, sequenced in a study of cytomegalovirus exposure and HLA in healthy donors. 13 Jbeta primers and 60 Vbeta primers were used for the PCR. Method: immunoSEQ multiplex PCR; TCRdb's copy keeps in-frame clones and lacks some. The sample yields 250,000 to 350,000 clones, about nine tenths seen once. Sequencing was done on a sample of PBMCs. The source is a man in his forties or fifties in good health and CMV-seropositive.

The rearrangement joins TRBV5-1 to TRBJ1-2; TRBD1 matches 12 bases. The V and J ends lost 3 bases and 4 bases, in that order; junction bases with no gene match: 10. This CDR3 is built from 17 residues. Germline CDR1 SGHRS, CDR2 YFSETQ. CDR3 DNA: TGCGCCAGCAGCTCTCCGGGACAGGGGGCCCGGAGCTATGGCTACACCTTC. This sequence encodes CASSSPGQGARSYGYTF. Filled out from reference TRBV5-1 and TRBJ1-2, the complete variable domain reads KAGVTQTPRYLIKTRGQQVTLSCSPISGHRSVSWYQQTPGQGLQFLFEYFSETQRNKGNFPGRFSGRQFSNSRSEMNVSTLELGDSALYLCASSSPGQGARSYGYTFGSGTRLTVV.

This clone was picked up a small number of times. V and J are TRBV27 and TRBJ2-7, with 7 bases lining up with TRBD1. This CDR3 is built from 15 residues. Germline V CDR1 and CDR2: MNHEY, SMNVEV (reference sequence). J was trimmed by 0 bases and V by 2 bases; bases with no gene match: 4. The chain's CDR3 is CASSLKGQSSYEQYF. The CDR3 DNA reads TGTGCCAGCAGTTTAAAGGGACAGAGCTCCTACGAGCAGTACTTC.

This chain joins TRBV5-1 and TRBJ2-3, with 7 bases lining up with TRBD1. CDR3 length equals 15 residues. Trimming cost V 4 bases and J 1 base; bases outside gene matches: 6. Looked up from germline, CDR1 is SGHRS and CDR2 is YFSETQ. The CDR3 DNA sequence: TGCGCCAGCAGCCCGTTCCAGGGGGGCACAGATACGCAGTATTTT. It codes for CASSPFQGGTDTQYF.

Only one count was recorded for this clone. The J gene is TRBJ2-5, the V gene TRBV4-1; D gene ambiguous. CDR3 length: 12 amino acids. Germline lookup yields CDR1 MGHRA and CDR2 YSYEKL. The V gene lost 0 bases and the J gene lost 3 bases, with 2 bases spanning the gap. The CDR3 DNA reads as TGCGCCAGCAGCCAAGATAAAGAGACCCAGTACTTC. Protein product: CASSQDKETQYF.

The genes are TRBV7-9 and TRBJ2-1, with 7 bases fitting TRBD2. The junction had 14 bases not matched to a gene; V was cut back by 5 bases and J by 7 bases. This CDR3 has 16 amino acids. CDR1 is SEHNR, CDR2 FQNEAQ, per germline (reference sequence). CDR3 nucleotides: TGTGCCAGCAGCCAGCAGACCCTAGCGGAGACTAATGAGCAGTTCTTC. This codes for CASSQQTLAETNEQFF.

The chain recombines TRBV10-3 with TRBJ1-5, with 8 positions matching TRBD1. The V gene's germline CDR1 is ENHRY and CDR2 SYGVKD. The CDR3 runs to 15 residues. V lost 2 bases and J lost 7; bases outside the gene matches: 7. CDR3 residues: CAISEPYRGIQPQHF. The CDR3 DNA is TGTGCCATCAGTGAGCCCTACAGGGGGATCCAGCCCCAGCATTTT.

The chain uses TRBV19 and TRBJ1-2, with 7 bases that match TRBD1. This CDR3 is built from 16 residues. V lost 3 bases and J lost 7; bases outside the gene matches: 14. Germline V CDR1 and CDR2: LNHDA, SQIVND (reference sequence). The CDR3 loop is CASSIRYTRQGAGYTF. The CDR3 region has the DNA TGTGCCAGTAGTATTCGTTATACAAGACAGGGCGCTGGCTACACCTTC.

The chain uses TRBV7-3 and TRBJ2-2; 8 bases fit TRBD1. Germline trimming cut 1 base from V and 3 bases from J; bases unmatched to any gene: 4. The CDR3 covers 16 residues. Germline CDR1 reads SGHTA; CDR2 reads FQGTGA. The CDR3 here is CASSLRVTGDTGELFF. The CDR3 DNA is TGTGCCAGCAGCTTAAGGGTGACAGGGGACACCGGGGAGCTGTTTTTT.

The V and J genes are TRBV5-1 and TRBJ2-1; 7 nucleotides match TRBD1. Germline CDR1 is SGHRS and CDR2 is YFSETQ. V lost 3 bases to trimming and J lost 1 base; unmatched junction nucleotides: 10. This CDR3 has 17 amino acids. The DNA for the CDR3 is TGCGCCAGCAGCTCGAGACAGGGTCTGAGGTCCTACAATGAGCAGTTCTTC. It specifies CASSSRQGLRSYNEQFF. Together with reference TRBV5-1 and TRBJ2-1, the CDR3 gives the full variable domain: KAGVTQTPRYLIKTRGQQVTLSCSPISGHRSVSWYQQTPGQGLQFLFEYFSETQRNKGNFPGRFSGRQFSNSRSEMNVSTLELGDSALYLCASSSRQGLRSYNEQFFGPGTRLTVL.

This rearrangement joins TRBV7-6 to TRBJ2-7, with TRBD1 identical over 7 bases. This CDR3 is built from 16 residues. Germline V gene lookup returns CDR1 SGHVS and CDR2 FNYEAQ. Trimming cost V 1 base and J 0 bases; bases outside gene matches: 6. CDR3 sequence: CASSLVGGDSSYEQYF. Written as DNA, the CDR3 is TGTGCCAGCAGCTTAGTGGGTGGGGACAGCTCCTACGAGCAGTACTTC.

The CDR3 DNA follows: TGTGCCAGCAGGCGGACAGGTATCTACGAGCAGTACTTC. It specifies CASRRTGIYEQYF. This sequence joins TRBV27 and TRBJ2-5; 7 bases fit TRBD1. The J call may be in error: the DNA end matches TRBJ2-7 better. Germline V CDR1 and CDR2: MNHEY, SMNVEV (reference sequence). CDR3 length: 13 residues.

This clone appeared once. The chain employs TRBV28 and TRBJ2-7, with TRBD2 as a possible D gene (6 bases). With 6 bases removed from V and 2 bases from J, the gap between germline ends came to 14 bases. CDR1 is MDHEN and CDR2 is SYDVKM in the germline V gene. This CDR3 has 14 residues. This CDR3 is CASSLLAPPYEQYF. DNA for the CDR3: TGTGCCAGCAGCCTTCTAGCGCCTCCCTACGAGCAGTACTTC.

The chain carries TRBV28 and TRBJ2-7; D possibly corresponds to TRBD2 (6 bases). The V end was cut by 5 bases, the J end by 0 bases, with 17 bases between. Germline values: CDR1 MDHEN, CDR2 SYDVKM. The CDR3 runs 16 residues. CDR3 amino acids: CASSSRWDSSSYEQYF. CDR3 bases: TGTGCCAGCAGTAGCCGATGGGACTCGAGCTCCTACGAGCAGTACTTC.

CDR3 loop: CASSQTGTNEKLFF. CDR3 coding DNA: TGCGCCAGCAGCCAGACAGGGACTAATGAAAAACTGTTTTTT. This sequence joins TRBV4-1 and TRBJ1-4; 7 nucleotides agree with TRBD1. This CDR3 is built from 14 residues. Trimming at V came to 3 bases and at J to 2 bases, leaving 0 bases not matched to a gene. Germline lookup yields CDR1 MGHRA and CDR2 YSYEKL.

The J gene is TRBJ2-7, the V gene TRBV18, with D unresolved. V shed 0 bases and J shed 6 bases, with 15 bases lying between them. CDR3 size: 15 residues. Per germline, CDR1 KGHSH and CDR2 LQKENI. CDR3: CASSPPSPGPFEQYF. DNA of the CDR3: TGTGCCAGCTCACCACCGTCACCAGGCCCCTTCGAGCAGTACTTC. Drawing the rest from reference TRBV18 and TRBJ2-7, the complete variable domain is NAGVMQNPRHLVRRRGQEARLRCSPMKGHSHVYWYRQLPEEGLKFMVYLQKENIIDESGMPKERFSAEFPKEGPSILRIQQVVRGDSAAYFCASSPPSPGPFEQYFGPGTRLTVT.

The chain employs TRBV5-4 and TRBJ2-1; TRBD2 aligns across 11 bases. The trim removed 4 bases at V and 6 bases at J, leaving 6 bases unmatched. The germline gives CDR1 SGHNT, CDR2 YYREEE (reference sequence). The CDR3 length is 15 residues. The CDR3 region is CASSGGLAGTNEQFF. CDR3 in DNA: TGTGCCAGCAGCGGTGGACTAGCGGGCACCAATGAGCAGTTCTTC.

The chain joins TRBV14 to TRBJ2-7; D might be TRBD1 (5 bases). The CDR3 sequence is 14 residues long. Germline V lookup: CDR1 SGHDN, CDR2 FVKESK. V lost 3 bases, J lost 3 bases, and 12 bases lay in between. The DNA for the CDR3 is TGTGCCAGCAGCCAGAACAGGCCGAACTACGAGCAGTACTTC. Translated, it gives CASSQNRPNYEQYF. Variable domain in full (rest from reference TRBV14 and TRBJ2-7): EAGVTQFPSHSVIEKGQTVTLRCDPISGHDNLYWYRRVMGKEIKFLLHFVKESKQDESGMPNNRFLAERTGGTYSTLKVQPAELEDSGVYFCASSQNRPNYEQYFGPGTRLTVT.